The clone carrying this T cell receptor beta chain appeared a single time. No antigen is known for it. The time point here: week 11, during vaccination. Vaccination used 300 ug of mutant IDH1 20-mer peptide per dose, with topical imiquimod. The data were taken from a study of a mutant IDH1 vaccine in newly diagnosed glioma. Profiled with immunoSEQ multiplex PCR; TCRdb holds only in-frame clones, not every one. The table records fewer than 75,000 clones, about 88% of them present only once. Germline CDR1 is DFQATT and CDR2 is SNEGSKA (reference sequence). This CDR3 has 10 amino acids. Trimming pared 3 bases from V and 12 bases from J, leaving 9 bases between.

The specimen comprised PBMCs, sampled from a glioma patient whose treatment included an IDH1 peptide vaccine. This clonotype originated in a woman between 50 and 59 years old with glioma. J is TRBJ2-1 and V is TRBV20-1, with no clear D. The CDR3 loop is CSASRTWQFF. For the CDR3, the DNA is TGCAGTGCTAGTCGCACATGGCAGTTCTTC.